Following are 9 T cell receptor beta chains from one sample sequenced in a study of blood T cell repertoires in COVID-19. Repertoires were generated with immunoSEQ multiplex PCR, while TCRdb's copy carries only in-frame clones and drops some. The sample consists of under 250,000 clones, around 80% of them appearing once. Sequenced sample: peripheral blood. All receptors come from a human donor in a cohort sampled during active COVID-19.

DNA for the CDR3: TGTGCCACCAGTGATCAGAAAAGCACAGATACGCAGTATTTT. It is translated as CATSDQKSTDTQYF. The chain couples TRBV24-1 to TRBJ2-3; D not certain. Germline loops: CDR1 KGHDR, CDR2 SFDVKD. The CDR3 sequence is 14 residues long. The germline V and J ends were trimmed by 3 bases and 0 bases, with 6 bases remaining between them.

DNA of the CDR3: TGTGCCAGCAGCCAAGCGTTTGGGGCCACCGGGGAGCTGTTTTTT. It is translated as CASSQAFGATGELFF. The chain uses TRBV14 and TRBJ2-2; a possible D gene is TRBD1 (5 bases). CDR1 is SGHDN, CDR2 FVKESK, per germline. Trimming pared 1 base from V and 4 bases from J, leaving 10 bases between. CDR3 length: 15 amino acids.

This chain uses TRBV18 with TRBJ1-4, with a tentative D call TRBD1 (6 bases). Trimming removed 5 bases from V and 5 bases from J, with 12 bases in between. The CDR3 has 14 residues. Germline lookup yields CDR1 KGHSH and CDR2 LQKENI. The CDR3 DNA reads TGTGCCAGCTCATCGACAGGACCAAATGAAAAACTGTTTTTT. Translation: CASSSTGPNEKLFF.

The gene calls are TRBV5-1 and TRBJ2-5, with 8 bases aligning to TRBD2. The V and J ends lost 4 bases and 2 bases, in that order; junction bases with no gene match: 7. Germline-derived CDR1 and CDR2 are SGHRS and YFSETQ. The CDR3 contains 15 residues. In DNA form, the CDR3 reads TGCGCCAGCAGCGTTATAGCGGGGCGACAAGAGACCCAGTACTTC. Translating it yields CASSVIAGRQETQYF.

CDR3 nucleotides: TGTGCCAGCAGCTTGGGGGCTAGCGGGCTTGACTACGAGCAGTACTTC. Its translation: CASSLGASGLDYEQYF. This chain links TRBV5-4 with TRBJ2-7; 8 positions agree with TRBD2. The ends lost 0 bases at V and 3 bases at J; junction bases unmatched: 8. Germline values: CDR1 SGHNT, CDR2 YYREEE (reference sequence). CDR3 size: 16 residues.

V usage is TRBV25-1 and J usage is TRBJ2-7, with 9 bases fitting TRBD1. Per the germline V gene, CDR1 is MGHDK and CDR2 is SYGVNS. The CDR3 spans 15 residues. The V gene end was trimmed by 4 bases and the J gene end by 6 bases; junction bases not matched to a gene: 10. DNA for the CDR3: TGTGCCAGCAGTGGAACGGGGACAGGGAAGTTCGAGCAGTACTTC. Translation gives CASSGTGTGKFEQYF.

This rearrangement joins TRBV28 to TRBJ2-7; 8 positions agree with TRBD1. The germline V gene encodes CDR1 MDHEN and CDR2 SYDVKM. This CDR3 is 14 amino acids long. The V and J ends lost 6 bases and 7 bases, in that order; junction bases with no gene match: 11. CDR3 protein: CASSRTRTGREQYF. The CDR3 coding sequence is TGTGCCAGCAGCCGAACCCGGACAGGGCGGGAGCAGTACTTC.

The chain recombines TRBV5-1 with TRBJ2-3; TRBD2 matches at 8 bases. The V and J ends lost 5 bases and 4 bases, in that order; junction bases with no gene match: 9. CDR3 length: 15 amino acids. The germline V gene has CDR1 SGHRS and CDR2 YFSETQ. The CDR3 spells CASRYGTSGSDTQYF. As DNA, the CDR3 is TGCGCCAGCAGATACGGGACTAGTGGTTCAGATACGCAGTATTTT.

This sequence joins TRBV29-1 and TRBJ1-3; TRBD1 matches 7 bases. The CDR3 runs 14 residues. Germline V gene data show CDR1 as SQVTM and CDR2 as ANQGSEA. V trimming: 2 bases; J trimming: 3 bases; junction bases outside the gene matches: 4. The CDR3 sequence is CSVELRGNGNTIYF. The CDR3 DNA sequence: TGCAGCGTTGAACTCAGGGGGAATGGAAACACCATATATTTT.